The TCR beta chain under discussion was sequenced for a study of blood T cell repertoires in COVID-19. Looking at the study overall: Acute-phase and convalescent COVID-19 samples originated in the United States, Italy and Spain.

Those enrolled, adults aged about 18 to 89 years, came from 24 US areas. J lost 5 bases, V lost 4 bases, and 13 bases had no gene match. Germline V gives CDR1 SGHDT, CDR2 YYEEEE. The CDR3 extends over 16 amino acids. Repertoires were generated with immunoSEQ multiplex PCR, while TCRdb's copy carries only in-frame clones and drops some. The data show 200,000 to 250,000 clones, about 90% seen once. This TCR was sampled from a man under 40 who had recovered from COVID-19. The sample was PBMCs or T cells enriched from blood (not recorded which). The chain uses TRBV5-6 and TRBJ1-2, with TRBD1 matching 8 bases. The CDR3 nucleotides read TGTGCCAGCAGCGACCAACCCCAGGGGGCGCGGTATGGCTACACCTTC. This gives the protein CASSDQPQGARYGYTF.